The 14 T cell receptor beta chains below were found in one sample sequenced in a study of Ad26.COV2.S vaccination and SARS-CoV-2 variants. Noted treatment: roughly 20 received Ad26.COV2.S at low or high dose, single or two shots; a few received placebo; per-sample allocation not given. On day 63 after the first injection, vaccine and placebo recipients gave samples. Only in-frame clones appear in the TCRdb table, and some are missing; sequencing was by immunoSEQ multiplex PCR. The sample yields 300,000 to 350,000 clones, approximately 90% seen once. This specimen consisted of peripheral blood, obtained in a trial of Ad26.COV2.S vaccine versus placebo. These receptors were taken from a person between 18 and 65 years old who received the Ad26.COV2.S COVID-19 vaccine or a placebo.

The DNA for the CDR3 is TGTGCCAGCAGTCGAAACAACAGGGTTACCGGGGAGCTGTTTTTT. Protein: CASSRNNRVTGELFF. The chain joins TRBV3-1 (or the pseudogene TRBV3-2) to TRBJ2-2, with D tentatively TRBD1 (6 bases). The CDR3 has 15 amino acids. V was clipped by 6 bases and J by 5 bases, with 16 bases between them. Looked up from germline, CDR1 is LGHDT and CDR2 is YNNKEL (reference sequence).

The chain uses TRBV12-3 or TRBV12-4 and TRBJ2-5; D is ambiguous. The CDR3 has 12 residues. V lost 5 bases and J 2 bases, leaving 6 bases between the germline ends. The CDR3 bases are TGTGCCAGCAGTAGTGAGCAAGAGACCCAGTACTTC. Protein sequence: CASSSEQETQYF.

V gene TRBV20-1 combines with J gene TRBJ2-7; the match to TRBD2 covers 11 bases. V lost 3 bases and J lost 5; bases outside the gene matches: 9. Germline V gene data show CDR1 as DFQATT and CDR2 as SNEGSKA (reference sequence). The CDR3 sequence is 15 residues long. The chain's CDR3 is CSASPPLAGVNEQYF. The CDR3 region has the DNA TGCAGTGCTAGTCCTCCACTAGCGGGAGTAAACGAGCAGTACTTC.

The CDR3 nucleotides are TGTGCCAGCAGCTTGAAGGAACAGCCCCAGCATTTT. Translating gives CASSLKEQPQHF. V and J are TRBV7-9 and TRBJ1-5; D unclear. The germline V and J ends were trimmed by 3 bases and 7 bases, with 7 bases remaining between them. Germline V lookup: CDR1 SEHNR, CDR2 FQNEAQ (reference sequence). This CDR3 is 12 amino acids long.

This clone turned up a few times. The chain couples TRBV9 to TRBJ1-2; D is uncertain. Per germline, CDR1 SGDLS and CDR2 YYNGEE. V lost 4 bases and J lost 8, with 12 bases in between. This CDR3 has 12 amino acids. CDR3 coding DNA: TGTGCCAGCAGCCCCCCGGCGGGAGGCTACACCTTC. Translation gives CASSPPAGGYTF.

V and J are TRBV6-5 and TRBJ2-5, with a possible D match to TRBD2 (7 bases). CDR1 and CDR2 (germline): MNHEY, SVGAGI. V was trimmed by 6 bases and J by 1 base, leaving 15 bases between them. This CDR3 spans 15 amino acids. CDR3 coding DNA: TGTGCCAGCAGAGAGACCCGGGGGGCCCAAGAGACCCAGTACTTC. It is translated as CASRETRGAQETQYF.

V and J are TRBV30 and TRBJ1-5; the D gene is possibly TRBD1 (5 bases). The CDR3 consists of 15 residues. V lost 0 bases and J lost 2, with 11 bases in between. The V gene's germline CDR1 is GTSNPN and CDR2 SVGIG (reference sequence). In DNA, the CDR3 is TGTGCCTGGAGTGTACCGGGGGAAGGCAATCAGCCCCAGCATTTT. It specifies CAWSVPGEGNQPQHF. Variable domain in full (rest from reference TRBV30 and TRBJ1-5): SQTIHQWPATLVQPVGSPLSLECTVEGTSNPNLYWYRQAAGRGLQLLFYSVGIGQISSEVPQNLSASRPQDRQFILSSKKLLLSDSGFYLCAWSVPGEGNQPQHFGDGTRLSIL.

This clone occurred once. This chain links TRBV19 with TRBJ2-2; TRBD1 is a possible D gene (6 bases). The V gene lost 3 bases and the J gene lost 4 bases, with 15 bases spanning the gap. This CDR3 has 16 amino acids. The germline CDR1 and CDR2 sequences are LNHDA and SQIVND (reference sequence). CDR3 protein: CASSIPTGLFTGELFF. For the CDR3, the DNA is TGTGCCAGTAGTATCCCAACAGGGCTTTTCACCGGGGAGCTGTTTTTT.

The chain employs TRBV5-1 and TRBJ2-7, with D unresolved. V dropped 4 bases and J dropped 2 bases, with 19 bases sitting between them. The germline V gene has CDR1 SGHRS and CDR2 YFSETQ. CDR3 size: 16 residues. The CDR3, as DNA: TGCGCCAGCAGCCAGAACGCCGCGACCCTAACCTACGAGCAGTACTTC. Its protein product is CASSQNAATLTYEQYF.

J is TRBJ2-7 and V is TRBV9; no firm D call. Germline CDR1 is SGDLS and CDR2 is YYNGEE. The CDR3 runs 16 residues. V dropped 4 bases and J dropped 0 bases, with 17 bases sitting between them. CDR3 protein: CASSLDFDGSSYEQYF. CDR3 nucleotide sequence: TGTGCCAGCAGCCTGGATTTTGATGGAAGCTCCTACGAGCAGTACTTC. The full variable domain, its missing parts supplied by reference TRBV9 and TRBJ2-7, is DSGVTQTPKHLITATGQRVTLRCSPRSGDLSVYWYQQSLDQGLQFLIQYYNGEERAKGNILERFSAQQFPDLHSELNLSSLELGDSALYFCASSLDFDGSSYEQYFGPGTRLTVT.

J is TRBJ2-7 and V is TRBV11-2; TRBD1 matches 9 bases. There are 13 residues in the CDR3. Per the germline V gene, CDR1 is SGHAT and CDR2 is FQNNGV. The V gene end was trimmed by 5 bases and the J gene end by 4 bases; junction bases not matched to a gene: 3. The CDR3 protein is CASSPDRGYEQYF. In DNA form, the CDR3 reads TGTGCCAGCAGCCCGGACAGGGGTTACGAGCAGTACTTC.

The chain is built from TRBV27 and TRBJ2-6; D is ambiguous. The CDR3 totals 17 residues. Germline CDR1 is MNHEY and CDR2 is SMNVEV (reference sequence). V was trimmed by 5 bases and J by 0 bases, leaving 14 bases between them. CDR3 region: CASSPRVLNSGANVLTF. The CDR3 coding sequence is TGTGCCAGCAGTCCAAGGGTTTTAAACTCTGGGGCCAACGTCCTGACTTTC.

The chain uses TRBV2 and TRBJ1-2; D remains unclear. The CDR3 runs to 13 residues. Trimming took off 2 bases at V and 2 bases at J, with 6 bases between the two ends. CDR1 and CDR2 from the germline V gene are SNHLY and FYNNEI. The CDR3 loop is CASSEPGNYGYTF. The CDR3 nucleotides read TGTGCCAGCAGTGAACCCGGCAACTATGGCTACACCTTC.

This chain links TRBV4-2 with TRBJ1-4; no definite D call. CDR1 and CDR2 from the germline V gene are LGHNA and YNFKEQ. CDR3 length: 17 residues. The V gene lost 3 bases and the J gene lost 0 bases, with 14 bases spanning the gap. CDR3 nucleotides: TGTGCCAGCAGCCAGATGGGCTATCGCGCAACTAATGAAAAACTGTTTTTT. Protein product: CASSQMGYRATNEKLFF.